This T cell receptor beta chain is drawn from a study of T-cell reconstitution after alpha-beta-depleted transplantation in children (dated by TCRdb to the mid-2010s). Some background on the complete study: The study quantitatively tracked T-cell immune reconstitution after TCRalphabeta/CD19-depleted allogeneic hematopoietic cell transplantation in children using TCR repertoire profiling.

Receptor libraries were prepared by PCR. Sequencing relied on an Illumina HiSeq 2500. To normalize quantification of the TCRbeta repertoire, the TCR libraries were built with molecular barcoding that relied on unique molecular identifiers. Using fastp at Q25 and MiXCR, TCRdb reprocessed the public reads and kept productive beta chains. Every distinct CDR3 protein forms one entry, paired with its most common genes and DNA. This sample comprises fewer than 90,000 distinct CDR3 sequences, 6% to 8.5% of them detected only once. Approximately 2.4% of the sample lies in the top ten. The CDR3, from cysteine to phenylalanine, totals 21 residues. Only CDR3 DNA remains: 63 bases, in frame from the first base. The germline V gene (reference sequence) supplies CDR1 MNHNY and CDR2 SVGAGI. At the junction V is shortened by 7 bases and J by 15 bases; bases outside the gene matches: 35. This clonotype was counted many times. Its antigen specificity is not known. Per-base quality was not reported, and no clone a single base away is much larger than it.

The sequence derives from a human donor who donated a stem cell graft to a child with acute lymphoblastic leukemia. The receptor chain draws on TRBV6-6 and TRBJ2-1; 11 central nucleotides agree with TRBD2. This specimen consisted of PBMCs from the stem cell graft donor, obtained from the stem cell graft. The CDR3 region reads CASILRRTSTCVLRLAGSRFF. The nucleotides are TGTGCCAGCATCCTCCGACGCACCTCTACGTGTGTACTGAGACTAGCGGGATCAAGGTTCTTC.